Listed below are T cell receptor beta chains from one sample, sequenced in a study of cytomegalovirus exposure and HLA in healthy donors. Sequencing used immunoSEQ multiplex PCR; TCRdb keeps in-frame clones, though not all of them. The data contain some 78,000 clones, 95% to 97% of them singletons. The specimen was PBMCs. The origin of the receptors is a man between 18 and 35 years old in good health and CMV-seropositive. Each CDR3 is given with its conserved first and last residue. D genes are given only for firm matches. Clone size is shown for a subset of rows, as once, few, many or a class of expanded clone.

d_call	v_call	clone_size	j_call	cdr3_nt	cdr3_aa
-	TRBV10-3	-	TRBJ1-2	TGTGCCATCACTTTGGAGTCGGGAACGGCAGCGTATGGCTACACCTTC	CAITLESGTAAYGYTF
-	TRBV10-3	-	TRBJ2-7	TGTGCCATCAGTGCGTTTGCCGGAGAAGACGAGCAGTACTTC	CAISAFAGEDEQYF
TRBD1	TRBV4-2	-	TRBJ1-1	TGTGCCAGCAGCCCCGGACAGGGCGGGAACACTGAAGCTTTCTTT	CASSPGQGGNTEAFF
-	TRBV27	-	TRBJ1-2	TGTGCCAGCAGTTTAGGCCCACAAGTCCACTATGGCTACACCTTC	CASSLGPQVHYGYTF
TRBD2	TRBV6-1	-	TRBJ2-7	TGTGCCAGCAGCACGAGCGGGAGTCTAGAGCAGTACTTC	CASSTSGSLEQYF
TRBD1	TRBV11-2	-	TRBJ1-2	TGTGCCAGCAGCCCTGGACAGGGGGCGAGCTACACCTTC	CASSPGQGASYTF
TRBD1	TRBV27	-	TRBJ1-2	TGTGCCAGCAGTTTGCGGCAGGGGGTCTATGGCTACACCTTC	CASSLRQGVYGYTF
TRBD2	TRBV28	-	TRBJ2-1	TGTGCCAGCAGCCCTGCGGGGGGAGGCGATGAGCAGTTCTTC	CASSPAGGGDEQFF
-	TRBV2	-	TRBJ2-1	TGTGCCAGCGGGAGTTTGGGATACAATGAGCAGTTCTTC	CASGSLGYNEQFF
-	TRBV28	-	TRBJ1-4	TGTGCCAGCAGGGAGCTCAGCAACTTTAATGAAAAACTGTTTTTT	CASRELSNFNEKLFF
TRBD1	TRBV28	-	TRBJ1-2	TGTGCCAGCAGCGTAACCAGGGGGAGCTATGGCTACACCTTC	CASSVTRGSYGYTF
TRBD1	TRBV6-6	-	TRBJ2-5	TGTGCCAGCAGGGACAGGGGCCAAGAGACCCAGTACTTC	CASRDRGQETQYF
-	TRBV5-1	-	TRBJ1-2	TGCGCCAGCAGCCCACGACAGCTTAACTATGGCTACACCTTC	CASSPRQLNYGYTF
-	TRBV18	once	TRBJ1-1	TGTGCCAGCTCACCTGCCGACAGTCCTAACACTGAAGCTTTCTTT	CASSPADSPNTEAFF
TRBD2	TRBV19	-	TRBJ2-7	TGTGCCAGTAGTCCTCAGACTAGCGTCTACGAGCAGTACTTC	CASSPQTSVYEQYF
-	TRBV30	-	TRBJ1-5	TGTGCCTGGACCTTTGGGGGGAGCAATCAGCCCCAGCATTTT	CAWTFGGSNQPQHF
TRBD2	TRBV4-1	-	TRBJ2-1	TGCGCCAGCAGCCCCCGGCCTAGCGGAGAATACAATGAGCAGTTCTTC	CASSPRPSGEYNEQFF
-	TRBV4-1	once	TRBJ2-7	TGCGCCAGCAGCAAGAGGGAAGGGCCCTATGATCCCTACGAGCAGTACTTC	CASSKREGPYDPYEQYF
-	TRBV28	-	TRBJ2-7	TGTGCCAGCAGTCCCTGGGGGGTAGTCCACGAGCAGTACTTC	CASSPWGVVHEQYF
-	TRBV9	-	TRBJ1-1	TGTGCCAGCGGGCCTATCACTGAAGCTTTCTTT	CASGPITEAFF
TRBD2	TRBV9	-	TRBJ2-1	TGTGCCAGCAGCGGGGCTAGCGGGAGTCTGCAGTTCTTC	CASSGASGSLQFF
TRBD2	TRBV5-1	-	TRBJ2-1	TGCGCCAGCAGCTTGGGACTAGCGGGAGGCTACAATGAGCAGTTCTTC	CASSLGLAGGYNEQFF
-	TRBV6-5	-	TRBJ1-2	TGTGCCAGCAGTTCCCTTGCCAGAGGCTATGGCTACACCTTC	CASSSLARGYGYTF
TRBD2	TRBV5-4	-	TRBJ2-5	TGTGCCAGCAGCTTGGTGGGAGGGAGTAGGGGAGAGACCCAGTACTTC	CASSLVGGSRGETQYF
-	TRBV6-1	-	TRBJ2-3	TGTGCCAGCACCCGACAGGGCACAGATACGCAGTATTTT	CASTRQGTDTQYF
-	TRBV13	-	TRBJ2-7	TGTGCCAGCAGCTCTTATTTCGACGGAGACTCCTACGAGCAGTACTTC	CASSSYFDGDSYEQYF
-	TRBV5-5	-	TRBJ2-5	TGTGCCAGCAGCTCGCCGGGGTACCAAGAGACCCAGTACTTC	CASSSPGYQETQYF
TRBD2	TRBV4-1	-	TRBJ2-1	TGCGCCAGCAGCCGCCCCGGGACTAGCGAACTTTACAATGAGCAGTTCTTC	CASSRPGTSELYNEQFF
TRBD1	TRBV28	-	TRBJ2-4	TGTGCCAGCAGCACCCCGAGGGACAGGACCCCCAGGAGTCAGTACTTC	CASSTPRDRTPRSQYF
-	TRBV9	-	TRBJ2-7	TGTGCCAGCAGCGAGGGCGGCAGGGGATACGAGCAGTACTTC	CASSEGGRGYEQYF
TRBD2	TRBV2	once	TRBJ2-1	TGTGCCAGCGTGGGGGACGGGAGGGTTGACTACAATGAGCAGTTCTTC	CASVGDGRVDYNEQFF
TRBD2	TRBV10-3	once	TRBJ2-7	TGTGCCATCAGTGAGGGACTAGCGGGGGCTCGCTACGAGCAGTACTTC	CAISEGLAGARYEQYF
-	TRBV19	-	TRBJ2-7	TGTGCCAGTAGTATTGGGCCAGGGAAAACCTACGAGCAGTACTTC	CASSIGPGKTYEQYF
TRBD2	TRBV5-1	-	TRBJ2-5	TGCGCCAGCAGCATAGGGACTAGCGGGAAAGAGACCCAGTACTTC	CASSIGTSGKETQYF
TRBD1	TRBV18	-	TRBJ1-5	TGTGCCAGCTCACGGGGACAGAAATATAGCAATCAGCCCCAGCATTTT	CASSRGQKYSNQPQHF
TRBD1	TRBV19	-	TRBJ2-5	TGTGCCAGTGGGATAGGGACAGGGTTGCGAGAGACCCAGTACTTC	CASGIGTGLRETQYF
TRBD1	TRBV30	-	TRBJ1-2	TGTGCCTGGTGGATCGGGACAGGGGAGATCACCTTC	CAWWIGTGEITF
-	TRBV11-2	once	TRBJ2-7	TGTGCCAGCAGCTTACTGAACAGGAATCGCGAGCAGTACTTC	CASSLLNRNREQYF
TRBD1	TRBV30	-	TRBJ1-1	TGTGCCTGGGCGGGGACAGTCCGCCCCGGGGCTTTCTTT	CAWAGTVRPGAFF
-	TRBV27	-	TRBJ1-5	TGTGCCAGCAGTTTAGGGAGGGGGGGACAGCCCCAGCATTTT	CASSLGRGGQPQHF
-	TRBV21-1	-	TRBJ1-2	TGTGCCAGCAGCAACCGCGGGCAGAGTGGCGGCTACACCTTC	CASSNRGQSGGYTF
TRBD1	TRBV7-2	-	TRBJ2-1	TGTGCCAGCAGCTTAACGAGACAGGGGAGGAATGAGCAGTTCTTC	CASSLTRQGRNEQFF